These 28 T cell receptor beta chains originate from one sample sequenced in a study of blood T cells in healthy people across ages. Using a J-beta primer mix together with a sample-barcoded 5' primer, a second PCR was run for about 7 to 12 cycles. TCRdb itself ran the 5' RACE reads through MiXCR, one entry per CDR3 protein. Of 550,000 to 650,000 distinct CDR3 sequences listed, about 28% are singletons. The sequenced sample consisted of blood. The origin of the receptors is an elderly woman in good health.

The chain carries TRBV28 and TRBJ1-1; no clear D gene. Germline V lookup: CDR1 MDHEN, CDR2 SYDVKM. This CDR3 is built from 14 residues. Trimming left V 7 bases short and J 1 base short, with 13 bases between. The CDR3 region has the DNA TGTGCCAGCACTTCCTATTCAGCGAACACTGAAGCTTTCTTT. This encodes CASTSYSANTEAFF.

This clonotype was picked up a small number of times. The rearrangement joins TRBV6-4 to TRBJ1-5; D is unresolved. The CDR3 extends over 14 amino acids. Germline V lookup: CDR1 MRHNA, CDR2 SNTAGT. V was clipped by 2 bases and J by 2 bases, with 7 bases between them. This chain's CDR3 is CASSDTYGNQPQHF. CDR3 bases: TGTGCCAGCAGTGACACCTATGGCAATCAGCCCCAGCATTTT.

This clonotype has more than one count but fewer than ten. One base away lies a much larger clone, so this may be a sequencing read error. The chain joins TRBV7-9 to TRBJ1-2; perhaps TRBD1 as D (6 bases). V lost 4 bases and J lost 7, with 16 bases in between. Germline loops: CDR1 SEHNR, CDR2 FQNEAQ (reference sequence). This CDR3 is 14 amino acids long. The CDR3 bases are TGTGCCAGCAGCTGGGACACCCTCAAGATTGGCTACACCTTC. It codes for CASSWDTLKIGYTF.

A few counts support this clonotype. The germline gene is not matched at one end of the junction; a read error may be the cause. V gene TRBV7-8 combines with J gene TRBJ2-7; 11 bases line up with TRBD1. This CDR3 contains 14 residues. CDR1 SGHVS and CDR2 FQNEAQ come from the germline V gene. This chain's CDR3 is CAGSHGTGGYEQYF. CDR3 nucleotides: TGTGCCGGCAGCCACGGGACAGGGGGTTACGAGCAGTACTTC.

Ten or more counts support this clonotype. The chain recombines TRBV7-9 with TRBJ1-6; 7 nucleotides match TRBD1. The CDR3 sequence is 14 residues long. Losses at the gene ends were 5 bases for V and 6 bases for J; bases not matched to a gene: 4. CDR1 and CDR2 from the germline V gene are SEHNR and FQNEAQ (reference sequence). The CDR3 DNA reads TGTGCCAGCAGCGCGGGACAGCTTAATTCACCCCTCCACTTT. The encoded protein is CASSAGQLNSPLHF. The full variable domain, its missing parts supplied by reference TRBV7-9 and TRBJ1-6, is DTGVSQNPRHKITKRGQNVTFRCDPISEHNRLYWYRQTLGQGPEFLTYFQNEAQLEKSRLLSDRFSAERPKGSFSTLEIQRTEQGDSAMYLCASSAGQLNSPLHFGNGTRLTVT.

The V and J genes are TRBV27 and TRBJ1-2; 8 bases map to TRBD1. V lost 6 bases, J lost 8 bases, and 8 bases stayed unmatched. This CDR3 region has 13 residues. Germline loops: CDR1 MNHEY, CDR2 SMNVEV (reference sequence). The CDR3 protein is CASRQDRGGGYTF. Written as DNA, the CDR3 is TGTGCCAGCAGGCAAGACAGGGGAGGAGGCTACACCTTC.

This clonotype has more than one count but fewer than ten. Just one base apart from a much larger clone, this may be a read error. This sequence joins TRBV5-1 and TRBJ2-6; a weak D match, TRBD1 (5 bases). Germline V gives CDR1 SGHRS, CDR2 YFSETQ. The CDR3 covers 16 residues. CDR3 protein: CASSPQASSGANVRTF. For the CDR3, the DNA is TGCGCCAGCAGCCCCCAAGCCAGCTCTGGGGCCAACGTCCGGACTTTC.

The V and J genes are TRBV12-3 or TRBV12-4 and TRBJ1-5; D unresolved. The length of the CDR3 is 11 residues. Trimming stripped 4 bases from V and 11 bases from J, with 9 bases between. The chain's CDR3 is CASSSSRTQHF. The CDR3 DNA reads as TGTGCCAGCAGTTCCTCACGGACCCAGCATTTT.

This clonotype came up many times. The V and J genes are TRBV7-9 and TRBJ1-2; 7 nucleotides align to TRBD1. Looked up from germline, CDR1 is SEHNR and CDR2 is FQNEAQ (reference sequence). J gave up 0 bases and V 5 bases, and 12 bases lay outside the gene matches. The CDR3 sequence is 17 residues long. In DNA form, the CDR3 reads TGTGCCAGCAGCATCCCGACAGGGAGACCGACTAACTATGGCTACACCTTC. Translation gives CASSIPTGRPTNYGYTF.

This sequence joins TRBV12-3 or TRBV12-4 and TRBJ2-3; D is possibly TRBD1 (5 bases). V gave up 8 bases and J gave up 0 bases, with 15 bases separating them. This CDR3 spans 15 amino acids. For the CDR3, the DNA is TGTGCCAGCGCCCCAGACAGAGTGAGCACAGATACGCAGTATTTT. Residues: CASAPDRVSTDTQYF.

Points on this clonotype: A much larger clone differs by one base, so this may be a read error. V gene TRBV2 combines with J gene TRBJ2-5; D is possibly TRBD2 (6 bases). Germline CDR1 is SNHLY and CDR2 is FYNNEI. Trimming shortened V by 3 bases and J by 5 bases, and 10 bases separated the two germline ends. CDR3 length: 13 residues. This CDR3 reads CASSEREGETQYF. The CDR3 nucleotides are TGTGCCAGCAGTGAGCGGGAAGGGGAGACCCAGTACTTC.

This clonotype has only a few counts. This may stem from a read error, because a much larger clone lies one nucleotide away. The J gene is TRBJ1-2, the V gene TRBV12-3 or TRBV12-4; the match to TRBD1 covers 11 bases. This CDR3 comprises 14 residues. The CDR3 region is CASSGQGAGYGCTF. The CDR3 coding sequence is TGTGCCAGCAGTGGACAGGGGGCAGGCTATGGCTGCACCTTC.

This clonotype turned up a few times. The gene calls are TRBV11-3 and TRBJ2-1; 8 positions match TRBD1. V trimming: 5 bases; J trimming: 9 bases; junction bases outside the gene matches: 12. This CDR3 has 15 amino acids. Germline V gene sequence: CDR1 SGHNT, CDR2 YENEEA. The CDR3 here is CASSVRGQARGEQFF. CDR3 sequence (DNA): TGTGCCAGCAGCGTACGGGGACAGGCGAGGGGTGAGCAGTTCTTC.

At least ten counts were recorded for this clonotype. This chain connects TRBV24-1 to TRBJ2-1; unclear D gene. Germline V CDR1 and CDR2: KGHDR, SFDVKD. V shed 4 bases and J shed 0 bases, with 12 bases lying between them. This CDR3 is built from 16 residues. CDR3 nucleotides: TGTGCCACCAGTGACATGGACGTAAGCTCCTACAATGAGCAGTTCTTC. Protein: CATSDMDVSSYNEQFF.

This clonotype has ten or more counts. This chain links TRBV3-1 with TRBJ2-1; 8 positions match TRBD2. With 2 bases clipped from V and 6 bases from J, the junction kept 6 bases outside the gene matches. There are 15 residues in the CDR3. Germline CDR1 LGHDT, CDR2 YNNKEL (reference sequence). CDR3 in DNA: TGTGCCAGCAGCCAAAGGCCGGGGGGGGGCAATGAGCAGTTCTTC. Protein product: CASSQRPGGGNEQFF.

This clonotype was counted a single time. This may arise from a read error, as a much more abundant clone is one base away. The chain couples TRBV20-1 to TRBJ1-4; 7 bases are a match to TRBD1. Looked up from germline, CDR1 is DFQATT and CDR2 is SNEGSKA (reference sequence). The CDR3 runs 15 residues. The CDR3 DNA is TGCAGTGCTAGAGATAACAGGGGCGGGAATGAAAAACGGTTTTTT. Translation gives CSARDNRGGNEKRFF.

This clonotype was counted a few times. A much more abundant neighbour one base away suggests this may be a read error. The chain combines TRBV3-1 with TRBJ2-7; possible D gene TRBD2, 6 bases. This CDR3 has 16 amino acids. V was clipped by 2 bases and J by 7 bases, with 21 bases between them. CDR1 LGHDT and CDR2 YNNKEL come from the germline V gene (reference sequence). The CDR3 is CASSQMRGIANNEQYF. CDR3 nucleotides: TGTGCCAGCAGCCAAATGCGGGGCATTGCGAACAATGAGCAGTACTTC.

This clonotype was counted between two and nine times. The chain couples TRBV19 to TRBJ2-5, with D tentatively TRBD1 or TRBD2 (5 bases each). The CDR3 has 15 amino acids. The V end was cut by 3 bases, the J end by 9 bases, with 20 bases between. Per the germline V gene, CDR1 is LNHDA and CDR2 is SQIVND (reference sequence). CDR3 sequence: CASSISHGGQGSQYF. CDR3 coding DNA: TGTGCCAGTAGTATCTCCCATGGGGGTCAAGGCTCCCAGTACTTC. The variable domain in full, completed from reference TRBV19 and TRBJ2-5, reads DGGITQSPKYLFRKEGQNVTLSCEQNLNHDAMYWYRQDPGQGLRLIYYSQIVNDFQKGDIAEGYSVSREKKESFPLTVTSAQKNPTAFYLCASSISHGGQGSQYFGPGTRLLVL.

This clonotype was picked up one time. A junction boundary mismatches the germline segment, possibly from a read error. The chain combines TRBV12-3 or TRBV12-4 with TRBJ2-3; TRBD1 matches 11 bases. The CDR3 runs 15 residues. The CDR3 DNA reads as TGTGCCGGCAGTCACCGGACAGGGGGCACAGATACACAGTATTTT. It yields the protein CAGSHRTGGTDTQYF.

Details on this clonotype: The final CDR3 position lacks the conserved phenylalanine or tryptophan, pointing to a likely read error. The DNA is left out, because the CDR3 cannot be placed on it with certainty; the CDR3 is given as TCRdb lists it. J is TRBJ2-5 and V is TRBV6-5; TRBD2 was called by the table and not checked on the DNA. Germline V lookup: CDR1 MNHEY, CDR2 SVGAGI. The CDR3 sequence runs 14 residues, both termini included. CDR3 in amino acids: CASSSTGEGYTFGS.

Only a few counts were recorded for this clonotype. This may stem from a read error, because a much larger clone lies one nucleotide away. The chain combines TRBV21-1 with TRBJ2-5; the tabulated D call, TRBD2, remains unverified against the DNA. TRBV21-1 constitutes a pseudogene. The CDR3 loop spans 15 amino acids. The CDR3 sequence: CASSPRKDWQEAQYF. For the CDR3, the DNA is TGTGCCAGCAGCCCGCGAAAGGACTGGCAAGAGGCCCAGTACTTC.

This clonotype occurred a few times. A much larger clone differs by one base, so this may be a read error. The rearrangement joins TRBV6-5 to TRBJ2-1, with 10 bases aligning to TRBD2. The better agreement between TRBJ2-7 and the DNA end casts doubt on the J call. CDR1 is MNHEY, CDR2 SVGAGI, per germline. CDR3 length: 15 amino acids. CDR3 in DNA: TGTGCCAGCAGCAAAAGCGGGGGGGCCCGCAATGAGCAGTACTTC. This encodes CASSKSGGARNEQYF.

Many counts were recorded for this clonotype. This chain connects TRBV20-1 to TRBJ2-3, with 8 bases fitting TRBD2. V dropped 3 bases and J dropped 2; count of bases not matched to a gene: 7. The CDR3 contains 15 residues. CDR1 is DFQATT, CDR2 SNEGSKA, per germline (reference sequence). In nucleotides, the CDR3 is TGCAGTGCTAGGCCAAGTAGCGGGGTCACAGATACGCAGTATTTT. Protein: CSARPSSGVTDTQYF.

A remark on this clonotype: A much larger clone differs from this one at a single base, so this may be a read error. V and J are TRBV29-1 and TRBJ2-1, with 9 bases matching TRBD2. CDR3 length equals 13 residues. The trim removed 7 bases at V and 7 bases at J, leaving 8 bases unmatched. Germline CDR1 SQVTM, CDR2 ANQGSEA. The CDR3 spells CSASTSGWNEQFF. The CDR3 nucleotides read TGCAGCGCGTCGACTAGCGGTTGGAATGAGCAGTTCTTC.

Relative to its sample, this clonotype is medium-sized. A much larger clone differs by one base, so this may be a read error. The chain employs TRBV20-1 and TRBJ1-2; 8 positions match TRBD1. CDR3 length equals 14 residues. Germline V lookup: CDR1 DFQATT, CDR2 SNEGSKA (reference sequence). The ends lost 5 bases at V and 6 bases at J; junction bases unmatched: 11. The CDR3, as DNA: TGCAGTGCTGACCCCGGGACAGGCCGGGATGGCTACACCTTC. Protein sequence: CSADPGTGRDGYTF.

The rearrangement uses TRBV29-1 and TRBJ2-1; 8 positions match TRBD2. The V gene end was trimmed by 7 bases and the J gene end by 9 bases; junction bases not matched to a gene: 14. Germline CDR1 SQVTM, CDR2 ANQGSEA. The CDR3 contains 14 residues. The CDR3 DNA is TGCAGCGCCCTCCGAGCGGGGGTGGGTAGTGAGCAGTTCTTC. As protein: CSALRAGVGSEQFF.

This clonotype was counted at least ten times. The rearrangement links TRBV27 to TRBJ2-1; TRBD2 matches at 16 bases. The CDR3 is made up of 17 amino acids. The junction had 9 bases not matched to a gene; V was cut back by 4 bases and J by 9 bases. Germline V gene data show CDR1 as MNHEY and CDR2 as SMNVEV (reference sequence). CDR3 sequence: CASSYKGLAGGSGEQFF. Written as DNA, the CDR3 is TGTGCCAGCAGTTACAAGGGACTAGCGGGGGGGTCAGGTGAGCAGTTCTTC.

In its sample, this clonotype was seen many times. The gene calls are TRBV10-3 and TRBJ2-5; no clear D gene. Trimming pared 2 bases from V and 5 bases from J, leaving 12 bases between. The CDR3 has 14 residues. Germline CDR1 ENHRY, CDR2 SYGVKD. The CDR3 DNA sequence: TGTGCCATCAGTGAGACTCTGACTTGGGAGACCCAGTACTTC. Translation: CAISETLTWETQYF.